Listed below are T cell receptor beta chains from one sample, sequenced in a study of T cells in localized non-small cell lung cancer. Profiled with immunoSEQ multiplex PCR; TCRdb holds only in-frame clones, not every one. The profile covers about 79,000 clones, with roughly four fifths appearing a single time and 13% taken by the ten largest. The material sequenced was peripheral blood, taken before any cancer treatment. Every receptor here comes from a female donor at least 60 years old with stage I lung adenocarcinoma. CDR3s leave out the opening cysteine and the closing phenylalanine or tryptophan. The D gene is left open where the match is weak. Clone size is shown for a subset of rows, as once, few, many or a class of expanded clone.

CDR3 length: 12
V gene: TRBV9
D gene: TRBD1
clone size: few
CDR3 protein: ASSVVGQGAKAF

CDR3 length: 12
V gene: TRBV25-1
D gene: -
clone size: -
CDR3 protein: ASSDVGSYNEQF

CDR3 length: 12
V gene: TRBV5-1
D gene: -
clone size: few
CDR3 protein: ATTVDLRAGELF

CDR3 length: 11
V gene: TRBV6-1
D gene: TRBD1
clone size: -
CDR3 protein: ASSRDRSNEQF

CDR3 length: 14
V gene: TRBV5-1
D gene: TRBD2
clone size: -
CDR3 protein: ASSRESGPSGGFQF

CDR3 length: 10
V gene: TRBV27
D gene: -
clone size: -
CDR3 protein: ACGTETYEQY

CDR3 length: 14
V gene: TRBV7-9
D gene: TRBD2
clone size: -
CDR3 protein: ASSYTSGRSYYEQY

CDR3 length: 12
V gene: TRBV6-1
D gene: -
clone size: -
CDR3 protein: ASRSNYIQETQY

CDR3 length: 10
V gene: TRBV5-1
D gene: -
clone size: -
CDR3 protein: ASSTTGLEQY

CDR3 length: 13
V gene: TRBV29-1
D gene: TRBD1
clone size: few
CDR3 protein: SVGTGNLANYGYT

CDR3 length: 11
V gene: TRBV10-3
D gene: TRBD1
clone size: -
CDR3 protein: AIGTGATDTQY

CDR3 length: 19
V gene: TRBV5-1
D gene: -
clone size: -
CDR3 protein: ASSVKLGQWEGEERGTEAF

CDR3 length: 11
V gene: TRBV7-6
D gene: -
clone size: -
CDR3 protein: ASSQGGAYEQY

CDR3 length: 14
V gene: TRBV19
D gene: -
clone size: -
CDR3 protein: ASSIVASPMNTEAF

CDR3 length: 13
V gene: TRBV25-1
D gene: -
clone size: -
CDR3 protein: ASSERNRAGDGYT

CDR3 length: 10
V gene: TRBV13
D gene: -
clone size: -
CDR3 protein: ASSVTGDTQY

CDR3 length: 12
V gene: TRBV6-4
D gene: TRBD1
clone size: -
CDR3 protein: ASSAGTGRDTQY

CDR3 length: 14
V gene: TRBV4-1
D gene: TRBD1
clone size: few
CDR3 protein: ASSQVTGGLNTEAF

CDR3 length: 15
V gene: TRBV2
D gene: -
clone size: -
CDR3 protein: ASSDLAVGVGTDTQY

CDR3 length: 14
V gene: TRBV19
D gene: TRBD1
clone size: -
CDR3 protein: ASTLSGDRGTDTQY